Reported below is one TCR beta chain. This entry comes from a study of TIL therapy for anti-PD-1-resistant metastatic lung cancer. The libraries were made with immunoSEQ v3. Only in-frame clones appear in the TCRdb table, and some are missing; sequencing was by immunoSEQ multiplex PCR. The sample holds more than 55,000 clones; under 75% are singletons and the top ten take roughly 7%. Trimming pared 2 bases from V and 4 bases from J, leaving 9 bases between. Per germline, CDR1 MNHEY and CDR2 SVGAGI. The CDR3 is made up of 14 amino acids. Specified time point: pre-treatment sample, taken before nivolumab and TIL therapy.

The J gene is TRBJ1-3, the V gene TRBV6-5; D uncertain. The TCR was taken from a person aged 25 to 85 with non-small cell lung cancer. The source material was blood, sampled at baseline. The CDR3 spells CASSYQEYGNTIYF. The CDR3 DNA sequence: TGTGCCAGCAGTTACCAAGAGTACGGAAACACCATATATTTT.